Described below is a single T cell receptor beta chain sequence and its context. The antigen is undetermined. Here immunoSEQ multiplex PCR was the method, and the copy in TCRdb shows in-frame clones only, minus some. The sample yields 30,000 to 45,000 clones, 70% to 80% seen once. These data originate in a study of radiotherapy plus CTLA-4 blockade in lung cancer. This CDR3 is 16 amino acids long. The ends lost 0 bases at V and 4 bases at J; junction bases unmatched: 7. Germline CDR1 and CDR2: LNHNV and YYDKDF (reference sequence). General study points: Early clone dynamics of blood T cells, plus interferon-beta, reportedly predicted response best.

Sample: peripheral blood, taken from a patient treated with radiotherapy plus ipilimumab. This clonotype originated in a human donor with non-small cell lung cancer who had stable disease on radiotherapy plus ipilimumab. This rearrangement joins TRBV15 to TRBJ1-1; 8 positions match TRBD1. The CDR3 region has the DNA TGTGCCACCAGCAGAGAATACCCCGGGACAGGCACTGAAGCTTTCTTT. Translated, it gives CATSREYPGTGTEAFF.